The 10 T cell receptor beta chains reported below all come from one sample, sequenced in a study of blood T cell repertoires in COVID-19. This table comes from immunoSEQ multiplex PCR, and its TCRdb copy is limited to in-frame clones, with some not included. The top ten hold under 7% of the sample, which has a few hundred thousand clones, roughly 85% seen once. Sequencing was performed on PBMCs or T cells enriched from blood (not recorded which). The receptors come from a woman between 50 and 59 years old who had been exposed to COVID-19.

This clone has a single count. The rearrangement uses TRBV9 and TRBJ2-2; TRBD1 might be the D (5 bases). The CDR3 contains 14 residues. From germline, CDR1 is SGDLS and CDR2 YYNGEE. The ends were cut back, 7 bases at V and 5 bases at J, with 15 bases in the middle. CDR3 protein: CASGSGWKTGELFF. The CDR3 coding sequence is TGTGCCAGCGGTTCAGGGTGGAAAACCGGGGAGCTGTTTTTT.

The chain joins TRBV7-2 to TRBJ2-2; unclear D gene. CDR1 is SGHTA, CDR2 FQGNSA, per germline. The CDR3 sequence is 14 residues long. Trimming took off 6 bases at V and 3 bases at J, with 11 bases between the two ends. The chain's CDR3 is CASRLDGYTGELFF. CDR3 sequence (DNA): TGTGCCAGCAGACTCGACGGGTACACCGGGGAGCTGTTTTTT.

V and J are TRBV5-1 and TRBJ2-3; TRBD2 aligns across 15 bases. The CDR3 contains 19 residues. V trimming: 4 bases; J trimming: 0 bases; junction bases outside the gene matches: 9. CDR1 is SGHRS and CDR2 is YFSETQ in the germline V gene. Here the CDR3 reads CASSQKRTSGGDSTDTQYF. The CDR3 DNA follows: TGCGCCAGCAGCCAAAAAAGGACTAGCGGGGGGGATAGCACAGATACGCAGTATTTT.

This CDR3 reads CASSYWRASTDTQYF. CDR3 nucleotides: TGTGCCAGCAGTTACTGGCGGGCTAGCACAGATACGCAGTATTTT. The chain carries TRBV7-2 and TRBJ2-3; D is possibly TRBD2 (5 bases). The germline V and J ends were trimmed by 6 bases and 0 bases, with 13 bases remaining between them. The CDR3 has 15 residues. The germline V gene has CDR1 SGHTA and CDR2 FQGNSA.

The V call is TRBV29-1, the J call TRBJ2-3; unclear D gene. Trimming took off 6 bases at V and 1 base at J, with 8 bases between the two ends. Germline CDR1 reads SQVTM; CDR2 reads ANQGSEA. The CDR3 has 12 residues. The CDR3 coding sequence is TGCAGCGTGTACATGGGCACAGATACGCAGTATTTT. Translating it yields CSVYMGTDTQYF.

This sequence joins TRBV6-5 and TRBJ1-2, with 9 bases matching TRBD1. V shed 5 bases and J 2 bases; nucleotides not matched to a gene: 3. CDR1 is MNHEY, CDR2 SVGAGI, per germline. The CDR3 spans 14 residues. The CDR3 coding sequence is TGTGCCAGCAGTCCGGACAGGGGAAACTATGGCTACACCTTC. Amino acids: CASSPDRGNYGYTF.

This clone was seen a few times. The genes are TRBV25-1 and TRBJ1-5, with 8 bases fitting TRBD1. Germline assignment: CDR1 MGHDK and CDR2 SYGVNS. The CDR3 covers 15 residues. After removal of 4 bases from V and 3 bases from J, the junction contained 5 bases not matched to a gene. DNA of the CDR3: TGTGCCAGCAGTGCCCCGGGACAGGACAATCAGCCCCAGCATTTT. Translated, it gives CASSAPGQDNQPQHF.

This clone has just one count. The chain joins TRBV28 to TRBJ1-1; 9 bases are a match to TRBD1. With V trimmed by 5 bases and J by 5 bases, 9 bases remained unmatched. From germline, CDR1 is MDHEN and CDR2 SYDVKM. CDR3 length: 15 amino acids. The CDR3 is CASSGSGTGRTEAFF. The CDR3 DNA reads as TGTGCCAGCAGTGGATCCGGGACAGGGAGGACTGAAGCTTTCTTT.

The V and J genes are TRBV5-1 and TRBJ2-2, with TRBD1 identical over 10 bases. The CDR3 spans 15 residues. V was pared by 0 bases and J by 5 bases, with 1 base of the junction left unmatched. The germline gives CDR1 SGHRS, CDR2 YFSETQ. CDR3 nucleotides: TGCGCCAGCAGCTTGGGACAGGGGGCGACCGGGGAGCTGTTTTTT. This sequence encodes CASSLGQGATGELFF.

The V call is TRBV19, the J call TRBJ1-5; maybe TRBD1 (5 bases). Germline CDR1 reads LNHDA; CDR2 reads SQIVND (reference sequence). The CDR3 loop spans 14 amino acids. V was pared by 7 bases and J by 0 bases, with 10 bases between. The CDR3 spells CASIRQYSNQPQHF. CDR3 DNA: TGTGCCAGTATCCGACAGTATAGCAATCAGCCCCAGCATTTT.